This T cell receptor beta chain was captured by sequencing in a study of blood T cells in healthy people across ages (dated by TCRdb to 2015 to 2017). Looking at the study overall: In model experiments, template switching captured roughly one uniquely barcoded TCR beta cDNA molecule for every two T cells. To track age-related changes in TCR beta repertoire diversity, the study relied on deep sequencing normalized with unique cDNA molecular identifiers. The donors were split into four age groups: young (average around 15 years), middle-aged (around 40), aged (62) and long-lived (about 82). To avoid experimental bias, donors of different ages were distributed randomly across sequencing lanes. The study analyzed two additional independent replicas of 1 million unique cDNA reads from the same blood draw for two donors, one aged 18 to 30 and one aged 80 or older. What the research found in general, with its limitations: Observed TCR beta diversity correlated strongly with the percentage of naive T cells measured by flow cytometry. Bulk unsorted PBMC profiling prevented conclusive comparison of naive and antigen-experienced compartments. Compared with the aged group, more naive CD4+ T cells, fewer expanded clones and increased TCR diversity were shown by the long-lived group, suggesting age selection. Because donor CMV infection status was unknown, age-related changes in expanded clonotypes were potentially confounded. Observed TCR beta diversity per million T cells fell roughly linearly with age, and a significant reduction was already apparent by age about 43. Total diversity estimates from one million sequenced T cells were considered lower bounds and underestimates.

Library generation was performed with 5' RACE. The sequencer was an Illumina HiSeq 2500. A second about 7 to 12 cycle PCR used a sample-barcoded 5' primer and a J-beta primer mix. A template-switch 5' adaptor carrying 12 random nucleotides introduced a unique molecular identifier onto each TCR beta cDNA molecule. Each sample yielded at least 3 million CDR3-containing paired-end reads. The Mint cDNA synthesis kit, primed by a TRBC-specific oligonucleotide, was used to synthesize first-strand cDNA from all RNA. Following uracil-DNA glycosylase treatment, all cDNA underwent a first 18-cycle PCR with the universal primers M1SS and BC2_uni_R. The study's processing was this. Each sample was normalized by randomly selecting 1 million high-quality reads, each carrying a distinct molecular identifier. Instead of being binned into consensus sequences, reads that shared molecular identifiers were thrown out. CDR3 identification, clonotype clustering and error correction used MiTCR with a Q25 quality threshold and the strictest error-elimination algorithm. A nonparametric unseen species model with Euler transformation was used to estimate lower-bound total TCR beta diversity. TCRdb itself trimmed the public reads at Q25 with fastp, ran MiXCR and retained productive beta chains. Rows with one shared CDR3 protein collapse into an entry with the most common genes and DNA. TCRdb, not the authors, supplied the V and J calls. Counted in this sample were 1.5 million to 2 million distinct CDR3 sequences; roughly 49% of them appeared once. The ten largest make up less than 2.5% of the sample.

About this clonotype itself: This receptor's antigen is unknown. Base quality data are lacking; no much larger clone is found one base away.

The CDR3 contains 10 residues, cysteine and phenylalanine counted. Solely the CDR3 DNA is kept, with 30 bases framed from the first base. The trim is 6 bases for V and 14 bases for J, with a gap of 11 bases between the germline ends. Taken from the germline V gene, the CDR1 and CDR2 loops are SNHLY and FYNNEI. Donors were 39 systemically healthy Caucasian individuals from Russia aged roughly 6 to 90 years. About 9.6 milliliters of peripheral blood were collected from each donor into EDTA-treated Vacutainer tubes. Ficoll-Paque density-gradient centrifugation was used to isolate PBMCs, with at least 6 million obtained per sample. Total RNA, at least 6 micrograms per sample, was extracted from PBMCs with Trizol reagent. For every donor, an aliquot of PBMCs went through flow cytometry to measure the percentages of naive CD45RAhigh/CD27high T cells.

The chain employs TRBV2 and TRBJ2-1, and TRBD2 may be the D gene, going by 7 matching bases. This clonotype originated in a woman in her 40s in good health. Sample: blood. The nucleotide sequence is TGTGCCAGCAGGGGGGGGCGAGAGTTCTTC. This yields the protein CASRGGREFF.